A selection of T cell receptor beta chains follows, all from one sample in a study of blood T cell repertoires in COVID-19. TCRdb keeps only in-frame clones here, not all; method: immunoSEQ multiplex PCR. Of around 40,000 clones listed, over 75% are singletons. Sequenced sample: peripheral blood. All receptors come from a man aged 25-45 years with active or convalescent COVID-19. Both conserved end residues are trimmed from each CDR3. Each record gives: J gene, V gene, CDR3 length, D gene, CDR3 protein. D genes are given only for firm matches.

j_call: TRBJ1-5
v_call: TRBV5-8
cdr3_length: 11
d_call: -
cdr3_aa: ASSLWGGQPQH

j_call: TRBJ1-2
v_call: TRBV11-3
cdr3_length: 12
d_call: TRBD1
cdr3_aa: ASSPRQGNYGYT

j_call: TRBJ2-3
v_call: TRBV2
cdr3_length: 18
d_call: TRBD2
cdr3_aa: ASSERLAVASGSSTDTQY

j_call: TRBJ2-5
v_call: TRBV7-6
cdr3_length: 15
d_call: -
cdr3_aa: ASSPRASDGRQETQY

j_call: TRBJ2-2
v_call: TRBV6-4
cdr3_length: 17
d_call: TRBD2
cdr3_aa: ASSERGLAGGANTGELF

j_call: TRBJ2-2
v_call: TRBV10-1
cdr3_length: 14
d_call: TRBD1
cdr3_aa: ASSGGTGGRTGELF

j_call: TRBJ2-7
v_call: TRBV10-2
cdr3_length: 13
d_call: TRBD1
cdr3_aa: ASSESGQGVYEQY

j_call: TRBJ1-3
v_call: TRBV24-1
cdr3_length: 19
d_call: -
cdr3_aa: ATSDSQGFYFFGPSGNTIY

j_call: TRBJ1-2
v_call: TRBV12-3/TRBV12-4
cdr3_length: 11
d_call: -
cdr3_aa: ASSYGGADGYT

j_call: TRBJ2-1
v_call: TRBV7-3
cdr3_length: 14
d_call: TRBD1
cdr3_aa: ASSLIGDRGHNEQF

j_call: TRBJ2-1
v_call: TRBV5-1
cdr3_length: 14
d_call: TRBD2
cdr3_aa: ASSHSLAGAYNEQF

j_call: TRBJ1-6
v_call: TRBV7-2
cdr3_length: 14
d_call: -
cdr3_aa: ASSLTLTGSVSPLH

j_call: TRBJ1-1
v_call: TRBV19
cdr3_length: 12
d_call: -
cdr3_aa: ASSIFQGPTEAF